Below are 15 T cell receptor beta chains sequenced from a single sample in a study of T cell repertoires in cytomegalovirus infection. TCRdb used MiXCR to reprocess the reads, holding one entry per CDR3 protein. The top ten hold 13% of the sample, which has a few hundred thousand distinct CDR3 sequences, approximately 25% seen once. No antigen has been assigned to these receptors. This specimen was cultured PBMCs, taken from culture after CMV antigen stimulation. The source of these receptors is a human donor in good health (CMV status not recorded). Some clones in this sample may be carry-over from other donors' samples.

The chain employs TRBV5-6 and TRBJ1-2; 9 bases match TRBD1. J lost 6 bases, V lost 0 bases, and 9 bases had no gene match. The CDR3 has 16 residues. Germline CDR1 SGHDT, CDR2 YYEEEE. This CDR3 reads CASSLGIRDRENGYTF. CDR3 sequence (DNA): TGTGCCAGCAGCTTGGGTATTCGGGACAGGGAAAATGGCTACACCTTC.

This clonotype has a count of ten or more. The J gene is TRBJ2-3, the V gene TRBV7-2, with a weak D call TRBD2 (7 bases). Germline V CDR1 and CDR2: SGHTA, FQGNSA. The CDR3 consists of 18 residues. V was clipped by 0 bases and J by 2 bases, with 18 bases between them. In nucleotides, the CDR3 is TGTGCCAGCAGCTTAGCGGGGGGCACGGGACTAAACACAGATACGCAGTATTTT. Translating gives CASSLAGGTGLNTDTQYF.

The chain carries TRBV6-6 and TRBJ2-3; 12 nucleotides match TRBD2. The germline V gene has CDR1 MNHNY and CDR2 SVGAGI (reference sequence). The CDR3 loop spans 17 amino acids. The J segment lost 2 bases and the V segment lost 7 bases, leaving 10 bases of the junction unmatched. The CDR3 sequence: CASTGLAGGRDTDTQYF. CDR3 coding DNA: TGTGCCAGCACAGGTCTAGCGGGAGGGAGGGACACAGATACGCAGTATTTT.

This clonotype appeared a few times. The V gene is TRBV28, the J gene TRBJ2-5; 8 nucleotides line up with TRBD2. Unmatched junction bases numbered 6, after V lost 1 base and J lost 2 bases. CDR1 is MDHEN and CDR2 is SYDVKM in the germline V gene. The CDR3 runs to 16 residues. CDR3 residues: CASSLFGSGAQETQYF. The CDR3 DNA reads TGTGCCAGCAGTTTATTTGGTAGCGGGGCTCAAGAGACCCAGTACTTC.

Regarding this clonotype: One junction end does not reproduce the germline sequence, and a read error may be involved. CDR3 DNA: TGTGCTAGCAGCCTAATCGGCGGGTACGGGGAGCTGTTTTTT. This sequence encodes CASSLIGGYGELFF. The chain has TRBV7-7 and TRBJ2-2; D is possibly TRBD2 (5 bases). The CDR3 loop spans 14 amino acids. Germline lookup yields CDR1 SSHAT and CDR2 FNYEAQ (reference sequence).

The chain is built from TRBV7-2 and TRBJ2-1, with D possibly being TRBD2 (5 bases). V dropped 5 bases and J dropped 5 bases, with 13 bases sitting between them. Germline loops: CDR1 SGHTA, CDR2 FQGNSA. This CDR3 comprises 14 residues. The CDR3 bases are TGTGCCAGCAGCCTGAGAATTAGCGACAATGAGCAGTTCTTC. Translating gives CASSLRISDNEQFF.

The V and J genes are TRBV5-1 and TRBJ1-2; weak D call: TRBD1 (5 bases). CDR1 SGHRS and CDR2 YFSETQ come from the germline V gene. The CDR3 covers 15 residues. Between the trimmed V and J ends, which lost 2 bases and 4 bases, there was a span of 15 bases. CDR3 region: CASSLNRVGAYGYTF. The DNA for the CDR3 is TGCGCCAGCAGCTTAAACAGAGTAGGGGCCTATGGCTACACCTTC. Filled out from reference TRBV5-1 and TRBJ1-2, the complete variable domain reads KAGVTQTPRYLIKTRGQQVTLSCSPISGHRSVSWYQQTPGQGLQFLFEYFSETQRNKGNFPGRFSGRQFSNSRSEMNVSTLELGDSALYLCASSLNRVGAYGYTFGSGTRLTVV.

The chain links TRBV28 to TRBJ1-2, with TRBD1 as a possible D gene (6 bases). The CDR3 extends over 14 amino acids. Germline CDR1 reads MDHEN; CDR2 reads SYDVKM. The germline V and J ends were trimmed by 2 bases and 6 bases, with 13 bases remaining between them. Here the CDR3 reads CASSLSFRGHGYTF. The CDR3 DNA sequence: TGTGCCAGCAGTTTAAGTTTCAGGGGCCATGGCTACACCTTC.

The chain uses TRBV7-9 and TRBJ2-7; TRBD1 aligns across 10 bases. With 5 bases clipped from V and 5 bases from J, the junction kept 6 bases outside the gene matches. The CDR3 is made up of 14 amino acids. Germline values: CDR1 SEHNR, CDR2 FQNEAQ (reference sequence). The CDR3, as DNA: TGTGCCAGCAGCCGATCGGGACAGGGGAACGAGCAGTACGTC. Encoded protein: CASSRSGQGNEQYV.

For this clonotype: This sequence may be a read error, since a much larger clone differs from it by one base. J is TRBJ1-2 and V is TRBV7-2, with D unresolved. CDR1 and CDR2 (germline): SGHTA, FQGNSA. CDR3 size: 13 residues. In nucleotides, the CDR3 is TGTGCCAGCAGCTTAGCGTGGGAGAAGGGCTACGCCTTC. The encoded protein is CASSLAWEKGYAF.

J is TRBJ1-6 and V is TRBV28; possibly TRBD1 for D (5 bases). The CDR3 sequence is 14 residues long. CDR1 is MDHEN, CDR2 SYDVKM, per germline. Between the trimmed V and J ends, which lost 3 bases and 9 bases, there was a span of 12 bases. The CDR3 sequence: CASSLHPQGSPLHF. CDR3 sequence (DNA): TGTGCCAGCAGTTTGCACCCCCAGGGTTCACCCCTCCACTTT.

This clonotype has at least ten counts. CDR3 DNA sequence: TGTGCCAGCAGCTTAGACCGGAGGGAAAAACTGTTTTTT. Translating gives CASSLDRREKLFF. The V and J genes are TRBV7-8 and TRBJ1-4; no firm D call. Germline CDR1 and CDR2: SGHVS and FQNEAQ. Trimming shortened V by 1 base and J by 8 bases, and 8 bases separated the two germline ends. The CDR3 loop spans 13 amino acids. Supplemented by reference TRBV7-8 and TRBJ1-4, the full variable domain reads GAGVSQSPRYKVAKRGQDVALRCDPISGHVSLFWYQQALGQGPEFLTYFQNEAQLDKSGLPSDRFFAERPEGSVSTLKIQRTQQEDSAVYLCASSLDRREKLFFGSGTQLSVL.

This clonotype was counted ten times or more. J is TRBJ2-2 and V is TRBV7-2, with D possibly matching TRBD1 (6 bases). The ends were cut back, 4 bases at V and 6 bases at J, with 12 bases in the middle. Germline assignment: CDR1 SGHTA and CDR2 FQGNSA. The CDR3 extends over 14 amino acids. The CDR3, as DNA: TGTGCCAGCAGCTCACAGGGTCGAGCCGGGGAGCTGTTTTTT. This sequence encodes CASSSQGRAGELFF.

The rearrangement links TRBV10-3 to TRBJ2-5; the match to TRBD2 covers 14 bases. Germline trimming cut 5 bases from V and 1 base from J; bases unmatched to any gene: 3. This CDR3 contains 16 residues. The germline V gene encodes CDR1 ENHRY and CDR2 SYGVKD. This CDR3 is CAISPGLAGVQETQYF. The CDR3 DNA follows: TGTGCCATCAGTCCGGGACTAGCGGGAGTCCAAGAGACCCAGTACTTC.

The CDR3 region has the DNA TGTGCCAGCAGCGCCCAGACAGGGGTGAACACTGAAGCTTTCTTT. Its translation: CASSAQTGVNTEAFF. The chain uses TRBV11-3 and TRBJ1-1; 8 bases map to TRBD1. This CDR3 region has 15 residues. Germline loops: CDR1 SGHNT, CDR2 YENEEA. V trimming: 5 bases; J trimming: 0 bases; junction bases outside the gene matches: 5. The entire variable domain, with the rest obtained from reference TRBV11-3 and TRBJ1-1, is as follows: EAGVVQSPRYKIIEKKQPVAFWCNPISGHNTLYWYLQNLGQGPELLIRYENEEAVDDSQLPKDRFSAERLKGVDSTLKIQPAELGDSAVYLCASSAQTGVNTEAFFGQGTRLTVV.